A single sample gave rise to the 13 T cell receptor beta chains below, sequenced in a study of OX40 agonist ivuxolimab in advanced cancers. TCRdb's table, derived via immunoSEQ multiplex PCR, lists solely in-frame clones and lacks some. The data hold fewer than 25,000 clones, with about 88% observed a single time. The specimen was CD4+ or CD8+ T cells sorted from blood, collected in a trial of the OX40 agonist ivuxolimab. All receptors derive from an adult with an advanced solid tumor such as melanoma, head and neck, liver or kidney cancer.

The chain combines TRBV29-1 with TRBJ2-7; D gene unclear. The germline V and J ends were trimmed by 0 bases and 6 bases, with 15 bases remaining between them. Germline loops: CDR1 SQVTM, CDR2 ANQGSEA. The CDR3 spans 14 residues. CDR3 in amino acids: CSVEEPGLKVEQYF. For the CDR3, the DNA is TGCAGCGTTGAAGAACCGGGCCTTAAAGTCGAGCAGTACTTC.

This clone was observed a few times. Other DNA sequences within the sample encode an identical CDR3. The chain recombines TRBV11-3 with TRBJ2-5, with 16 bases matching TRBD2. The germline CDR1 and CDR2 sequences are SGHNT and YENEEA. V lost 5 bases to trimming and J lost 3 bases; unmatched junction nucleotides: 3. There are 16 residues in the CDR3. The CDR3 loop reads CASSPGTSGGEETQYF. The DNA of the CDR3 is TGTGCCAGCAGCCCCGGGACTAGCGGGGGGGAAGAGACCCAGTACTTC.

This clone has just a few counts. V is TRBV4-3 and J is TRBJ1-1; the D is unclear. The CDR3 totals 13 residues. Germline CDR1 reads LGHNA; CDR2 reads YSLEER. V lost 8 bases and J 1 base, leaving 11 bases between the germline ends. CDR3 region: CASGQTPNTEAFF. The CDR3 nucleotides are TGCGCCAGCGGGCAGACACCGAACACTGAAGCTTTCTTT.

The chain carries TRBV11-3 and TRBJ2-3, with TRBD2 identical over 8 bases. CDR3 length: 15 residues. With V trimmed by 2 bases and J by 1 base, 2 bases remained unmatched. The germline V gene encodes CDR1 SGHNT and CDR2 YENEEA. DNA of the CDR3: TGTGCCAGCAGCTTAACTAGCGGAGGCACAGATACGCAGTATTTT. Translating it yields CASSLTSGGTDTQYF.

The V call is TRBV5-4, the J call TRBJ1-5; 8 nucleotides align to TRBD1. The CDR3 is made up of 17 amino acids. After removal of 0 bases from V and 4 bases from J, the junction contained 9 bases not matched to a gene. Germline loops: CDR1 SGHNT, CDR2 YYREEE (reference sequence). The CDR3 DNA sequence: TGTGCCAGCAGCTTGGCCAGGACAGGGCAAAATAATCAGCCCCAGCATTTT. It is translated as CASSLARTGQNNQPQHF.

The CDR3 DNA follows: TGTGCCAGCAGTGGGACAGCGAACACCGGGGAGCTGTTTTTT. Translation gives CASSGTANTGELFF. V usage is TRBV2 and J usage is TRBJ2-2; D possibly corresponds to TRBD1 (6 bases). V lost 4 bases, J lost 0 bases, and 6 bases lay in between. Germline V CDR1 and CDR2: SNHLY, FYNNEI. The CDR3 has 14 residues.

The chain links TRBV18 to TRBJ1-1, with unresolved D. Germline V CDR1 and CDR2: KGHSH, LQKENI. The CDR3 length is 15 residues. V was shortened by 1 base and J by 0 bases, with 9 bases between the two germline ends. The CDR3 loop is CASSPRQQMNTEAFF. CDR3 DNA: TGTGCCAGCTCACCACGGCAGCAGATGAACACTGAAGCTTTCTTT.

The chain carries TRBV5-1 and TRBJ2-3; D is unresolved. Germline V gene lookup returns CDR1 SGHRS and CDR2 YFSETQ. The V end was cut by 0 bases, the J end by 0 bases, with 11 bases between. The CDR3 has 16 amino acids. CDR3 bases: TGCGCCAGCAGCTTGGCCGAACTAACTAGCACAGATACGCAGTATTTT. It encodes CASSLAELTSTDTQYF. Using reference TRBV5-1 and TRBJ2-3 for the parts outside the CDR3, the full variable domain is KAGVTQTPRYLIKTRGQQVTLSCSPISGHRSVSWYQQTPGQGLQFLFEYFSETQRNKGNFPGRFSGRQFSNSRSEMNVSTLELGDSALYLCASSLAELTSTDTQYFGPGTRLTVL.

The chain carries TRBV27 and TRBJ2-7; 7 bases line up with TRBD2. Germline V gene lookup returns CDR1 MNHEY and CDR2 SMNVEV (reference sequence). After removal of 4 bases from V and 5 bases from J, the junction contained 20 bases not matched to a gene. This CDR3 spans 18 amino acids. The CDR3 loop reads CASSSSRGLMAGADEQYF. CDR3 in DNA: TGTGCCAGCAGTTCCTCTCGGGGTTTGATGGCGGGAGCTGACGAGCAGTACTTC.

The rearrangement joins TRBV5-4 to TRBJ1-5; D might be TRBD1 (5 bases). The CDR3 is 15 residues long. From germline, CDR1 is SGHNT and CDR2 YYREEE (reference sequence). The V gene lost 0 bases and the J gene lost 6 bases, with 13 bases spanning the gap. Here the CDR3 DNA reads TGTGCCAGCAGCTTGGATTCGGGGGAAGGTCAGCCCCAGCATTTT. This encodes CASSLDSGEGQPQHF.

The V call is TRBV18, the J call TRBJ2-7; D gene uncertain. V lost 3 bases to trimming and J lost 1 base, with 7 bases between them. CDR3 size: 13 residues. The V gene's germline CDR1 is KGHSH and CDR2 LQKENI. DNA of the CDR3: TGTGCCAGCTCACCGATAGGGTCCTACGAGCAGTACTTC. Residues: CASSPIGSYEQYF.

This chain joins TRBV27 and TRBJ1-1; 9 nucleotides match TRBD1. The CDR3 is 14 residues long. The V and J ends lost 3 bases and 5 bases, in that order; junction bases with no gene match: 4. Germline loops: CDR1 MNHEY, CDR2 SMNVEV (reference sequence). This chain's CDR3 is CASSFTGGRTEAFF. In DNA form, the CDR3 reads TGTGCCAGCAGTTTTACAGGGGGCAGGACTGAAGCTTTCTTT.

This clone was counted a single time. V and J are TRBV5-1 and TRBJ2-5; TRBD1 or TRBD2 may be the D gene (5 bases each). The V and J ends lost 3 bases and 4 bases respectively, with 16 bases between them. There are 15 residues in the CDR3. Germline CDR1 reads SGHRS; CDR2 reads YFSETQ. The CDR3 DNA is TGCGCCAGCAGCTGGGATCTAGGTGGGGGAGAGACCCAGTACTTC. It translates to CASSWDLGGGETQYF.